This T cell receptor (beta chain) is drawn from a study of cytomegalovirus exposure and HLA in healthy donors. In the study overall: HLA-typed donors were the source of around 77 million unique TCRs held in an early data release.

About this clone itself: The antigen remains unidentified.

General study results and limits: Associated with HLA alleles at 0.05 false discovery rate in a later analysis were about 17,000 TCR beta sequences.

The germline CDR1 and CDR2 sequences are SGHRS and YFSETQ. V lost 3 bases to trimming and J lost 4 bases; unmatched junction nucleotides: 6. This CDR3 is 15 amino acids long. Amplification used 60 Vbeta primers and 13 Jbeta primers. The repertoire was sequenced with immunoSEQ multiplex PCR; TCRdb's copy has only in-frame clones and lacks some. The sample carries approximately 90,000 clones, about 70% recorded once. The receptor comes from a man between 40 and 49 years old in good health and CMV-seronegative. V gene TRBV5-1 combines with J gene TRBJ1-5; 8 nucleotides line up with TRBD1. Sequencing used PBMCs. The CDR3 DNA reads TGCGCCAGCAGCTCAGGGGGCGGATCGAATCAGCCCCAGCATTTT. This sequence encodes CASSSGGGSNQPQHF.